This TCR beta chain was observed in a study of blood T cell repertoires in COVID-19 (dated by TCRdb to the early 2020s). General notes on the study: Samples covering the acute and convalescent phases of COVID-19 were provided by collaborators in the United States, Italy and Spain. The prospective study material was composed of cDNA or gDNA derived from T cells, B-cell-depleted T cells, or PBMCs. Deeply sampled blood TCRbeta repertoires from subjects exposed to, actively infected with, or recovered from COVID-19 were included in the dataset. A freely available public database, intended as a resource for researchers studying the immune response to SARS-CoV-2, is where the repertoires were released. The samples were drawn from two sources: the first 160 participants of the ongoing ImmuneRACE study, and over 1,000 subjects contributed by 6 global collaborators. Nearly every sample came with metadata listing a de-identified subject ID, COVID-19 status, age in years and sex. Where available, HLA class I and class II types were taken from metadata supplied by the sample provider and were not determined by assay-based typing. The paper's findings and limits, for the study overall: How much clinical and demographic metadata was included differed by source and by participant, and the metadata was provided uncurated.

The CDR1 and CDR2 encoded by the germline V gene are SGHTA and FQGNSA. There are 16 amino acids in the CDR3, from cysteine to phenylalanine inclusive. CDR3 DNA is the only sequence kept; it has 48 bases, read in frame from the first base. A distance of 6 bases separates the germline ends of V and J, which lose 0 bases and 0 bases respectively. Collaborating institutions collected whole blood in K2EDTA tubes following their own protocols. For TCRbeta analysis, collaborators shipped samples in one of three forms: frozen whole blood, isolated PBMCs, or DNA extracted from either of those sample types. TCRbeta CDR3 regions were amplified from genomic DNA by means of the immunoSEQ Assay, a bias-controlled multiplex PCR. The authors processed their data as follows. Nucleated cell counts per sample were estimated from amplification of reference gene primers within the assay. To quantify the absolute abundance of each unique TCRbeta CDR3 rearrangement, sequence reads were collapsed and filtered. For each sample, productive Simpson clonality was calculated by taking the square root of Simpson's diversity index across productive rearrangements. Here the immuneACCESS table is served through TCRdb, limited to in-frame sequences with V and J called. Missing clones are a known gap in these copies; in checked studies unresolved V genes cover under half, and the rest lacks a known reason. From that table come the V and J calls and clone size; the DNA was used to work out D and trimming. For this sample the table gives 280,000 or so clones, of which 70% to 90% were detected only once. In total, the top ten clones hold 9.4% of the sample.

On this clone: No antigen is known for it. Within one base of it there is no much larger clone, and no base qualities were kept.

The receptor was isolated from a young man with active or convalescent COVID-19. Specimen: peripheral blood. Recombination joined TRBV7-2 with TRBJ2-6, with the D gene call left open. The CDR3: CASSLARISGANVLTF. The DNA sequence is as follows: TGTGCCAGCAGCTTAGCCAGGATCTCTGGGGCCAACGTCCTGACTTTC.